Below, 22 T cell receptor beta chains from the same sample are listed, as sequenced in a study of T cell changes during pregnancy in multiple sclerosis. Using immunoSEQ multiplex PCR, the repertoire was profiled, and TCRdb retains in-frame clones only, with some absent. The sample lists around 30,000 clones; around 89% were seen once. Sequenced material: CD8+ T cells from peripheral blood mononuclear cells, taken in the second trimester of pregnancy. The receptors derive from a female donor with multiple sclerosis, enrolled in a pregnancy study.

The rearrangement joins TRBV28 to TRBJ2-5; tentative D call: TRBD2 (5 bases). Deletions cut 3 bases from V and 5 bases from J, with 16 bases between. In germline, CDR1 is MDHEN, CDR2 SYDVKM. This CDR3 region has 15 residues. CDR3 coding DNA: TGTGCCAGCAGTTTCCGTCTAGCTCAGGCGGAGACCCAGTACTTC. Protein product: CASSFRLAQAETQYF. The full variable domain, completed using reference TRBV28 and TRBJ2-5, is DVKVTQSSRYLVKRTGEKVFLECVQDMDHENMFWYRQDPGLGLRLIYFSYDVKMKEKGDIPEGYSVSREKKERFSLILESASTNQTSMYLCASSFRLAQAETQYFGPGTRLLVL.

The J gene is TRBJ2-7, the V gene TRBV5-1, with a weak D call TRBD2 (5 bases). The CDR3 length is 14 residues. V was shortened by 4 bases and J by 3 bases, with 14 bases between the two germline ends. CDR1 and CDR2 from the germline V gene are SGHRS and YFSETQ. CDR3 sequence: CASSPDSWGYEQYF. CDR3 nucleotides: TGCGCCAGCAGCCCGGACTCCTGGGGCTACGAGCAGTACTTC.

The CDR3 loop is CASSPASYQETQYF. The CDR3 DNA reads as TGTGCCAGCAGCCCAGCGTCATATCAAGAGACCCAGTACTTC. V usage is TRBV28 and J usage is TRBJ2-5; no definite D call. The length of the CDR3 is 14 residues. The germline CDR1 and CDR2 sequences are MDHEN and SYDVKM. Trimming removed 6 bases at V and 2 bases at J, with 13 bases between. Together with reference TRBV28 and TRBJ2-5, the CDR3 gives the full variable domain: DVKVTQSSRYLVKRTGEKVFLECVQDMDHENMFWYRQDPGLGLRLIYFSYDVKMKEKGDIPEGYSVSREKKERFSLILESASTNQTSMYLCASSPASYQETQYFGPGTRLLVL.

The V call is TRBV7-9, the J call TRBJ1-4; 8 bases match TRBD1. The CDR3 spans 15 residues. Trimming cost V 5 bases and J 5 bases; bases outside gene matches: 7. Germline-derived CDR1 and CDR2 are SEHNR and FQNEAQ (reference sequence). The CDR3 coding sequence is TGTGCCAGCAGCCTGAATCAGGGGGCAAATGAAAAACTGTTTTTT. This codes for CASSLNQGANEKLFF.

The rearrangement links TRBV9 to TRBJ2-7, with 7 bases matching TRBD1. The germline gives CDR1 SGDLS, CDR2 YYNGEE. Trimming took 4 bases from V and 1 from J; bases not matched to a gene: 5. CDR3 size: 14 residues. CDR3 region: CASSSTGQSYEQYF. The CDR3 coding sequence is TGTGCCAGCAGCTCGACAGGGCAATCCTACGAGCAGTACTTC.

V usage is TRBV16 and J usage is TRBJ2-1, with 9 positions matching TRBD2. Germline values: CDR1 KGHSY, CDR2 FQNENV. The ends lost 2 bases at V and 5 bases at J; junction bases unmatched: 7. This CDR3 contains 16 residues. This CDR3 reads CASSQAAGGRDNEQFF. The CDR3 bases are TGTGCCAGCAGCCAAGCTGCGGGGGGGCGTGACAATGAGCAGTTCTTC.

This sequence joins TRBV27 and TRBJ2-3; the match to TRBD2 covers 8 bases. V lost 2 bases and J lost 6; bases outside the gene matches: 7. The CDR3 spans 15 residues. Germline V gene lookup returns CDR1 MNHEY and CDR2 SMNVEV (reference sequence). Here the CDR3 DNA reads TGTGCCAGCAGTTTACCTCCGGGGGGGTTGGATACGCAGTATTTT. Its protein is CASSLPPGGLDTQYF.

The chain has TRBV27 and TRBJ2-3, with 8 bases fitting TRBD1. In germline, CDR1 is MNHEY, CDR2 SMNVEV (reference sequence). The V and J ends lost 5 bases and 1 base, in that order; junction bases with no gene match: 5. CDR3 length equals 15 residues. This CDR3 is CASSPPTGGTDTQYF. The CDR3, as DNA: TGTGCCAGCAGTCCACCGACAGGGGGCACAGATACGCAGTATTTT.

The chain has TRBV7-9 and TRBJ1-5, with D perhaps matching TRBD1 (6 bases). The length of the CDR3 is 13 residues. Trimming removed 5 bases at V and 5 bases at J, with 10 bases between. CDR1 and CDR2 from the germline V gene are SEHNR and FQNEAQ (reference sequence). This CDR3 is CASSRQEDQPQHF. CDR3 nucleotides: TGTGCCAGCAGCAGACAGGAGGATCAGCCCCAGCATTTT.

The chain links TRBV27 to TRBJ1-1; unclear D gene. Germline V CDR1 and CDR2: MNHEY, SMNVEV (reference sequence). The CDR3 covers 12 residues. V lost 10 bases to trimming and J lost 1 base, with 10 bases between them. The CDR3 region is CATRTGNTEAFF. The CDR3 nucleotides read TGTGCCACCAGGACGGGGAACACTGAAGCTTTCTTT.

The chain employs TRBV29-1 and TRBJ1-2; 8 nucleotides align to TRBD1. Germline trimming cut 7 bases from V and 6 bases from J; bases unmatched to any gene: 10. CDR3 length: 13 amino acids. In germline, CDR1 is SQVTM, CDR2 ANQGSEA. The CDR3 region has the DNA TGCAGCGGTGCGCGAGACAGGGGCGATGGCTACACCTTC. The encoded protein is CSGARDRGDGYTF.

This clone rates as medium-sized. The J gene is TRBJ2-7, the V gene TRBV10-2, with TRBD2 as a possible D gene (7 bases). The CDR3 loop spans 13 amino acids. Trimming left V 6 bases short and J 3 bases short, with 12 bases between. CDR1 WSHSY and CDR2 SAAADI come from the germline V gene. DNA of the CDR3: TGCGCCAGCAGCGAGGGGGACTACTACGAGCAGTACTTC. Amino acid sequence: CASSEGDYYEQYF.

The chain joins TRBV7-3 to TRBJ2-1; 8 positions agree with TRBD2. In germline, CDR1 is SGHTA, CDR2 FQGTGA. CDR3 length equals 13 residues. V lost 8 bases to trimming and J lost 8 bases; unmatched junction nucleotides: 8. The chain's CDR3 is CASSAGGRDEQFF. For the CDR3, the DNA is TGTGCCAGCTCCGCGGGGGGCCGGGATGAGCAGTTCTTC.

A few counts support this clone. This chain links TRBV2 with TRBJ2-2; 9 nucleotides agree with TRBD2. Germline-derived CDR1 and CDR2 are SNHLY and FYNNEI. This CDR3 comprises 16 residues. The trim removed 2 bases at V and 1 base at J, leaving 2 bases unmatched. The CDR3 here is CASSEISGGNTGELFF. In DNA form, the CDR3 reads TGTGCCAGCAGTGAAATTAGCGGGGGGAACACCGGGGAGCTGTTTTTT.

The count of this clone is one. Here the CDR3 reads CASSFSNEQFF. The CDR3 DNA reads TGTGCCAGCAGTTTTAGCAATGAGCAGTTCTTC. This chain joins TRBV27 and TRBJ2-1; D gene unclear. The CDR3 sequence is 11 residues long. Trimming removed 3 bases from V and 6 bases from J, with 3 bases in between. Germline V gene lookup returns CDR1 MNHEY and CDR2 SMNVEV (reference sequence).

CDR3 nucleotide sequence: TGTGCCAGCAGCTTGGGCCTCCTATCCGGCTACACCTTC. As protein: CASSLGLLSGYTF. This chain joins TRBV7-8 and TRBJ1-2, with no clear D. CDR3 size: 13 residues. V lost 3 bases, J lost 8 bases, and 13 bases lay in between. In germline, CDR1 is SGHVS, CDR2 FQNEAQ.

The chain has TRBV28 and TRBJ2-3, with D possibly matching TRBD2 (5 bases). Per the germline V gene, CDR1 is MDHEN and CDR2 is SYDVKM. Deletions cut 3 bases from V and 2 bases from J, with 12 bases between. The CDR3 has 15 residues. In nucleotides, the CDR3 is TGTGCCAGCAGTTTGGCCCAAGGACTCACAGATACGCAGTATTTT. Translating it yields CASSLAQGLTDTQYF.

The chain employs TRBV27 and TRBJ2-1; TRBD2 matches at 9 bases. The junction had 1 base not matched to a gene; V was cut back by 4 bases and J by 3 bases. This CDR3 comprises 14 residues. CDR1 and CDR2 (germline): MNHEY, SMNVEV (reference sequence). The CDR3 loop is CASSYSGSYNEQFF. Here the CDR3 DNA reads TGTGCCAGCAGTTATAGCGGGAGCTACAATGAGCAGTTCTTC.

The rearrangement uses TRBV6-6 and TRBJ1-4; no reliable D call. V gave up 2 bases and J gave up 8 bases, with 6 bases separating them. The CDR3 runs 12 residues. Germline V gives CDR1 MNHNY, CDR2 SVGAGI (reference sequence). The CDR3 spells CASSYTGEKLFF. In DNA, the CDR3 is TGTGCCAGCAGTTACACCGGGGAAAAACTGTTTTTT.

J is TRBJ2-7 and V is TRBV2; D possibly corresponds to TRBD2 (7 bases). The ends were cut back, 7 bases at V and 6 bases at J, with 28 bases in the middle. The germline CDR1 and CDR2 sequences are SNHLY and FYNNEI. This CDR3 has 17 residues. This CDR3 reads CASNSGGGTAGQREQYF. Here the CDR3 DNA reads TGTGCCAGCAATTCCGGCGGGGGAACGGCGGGACAACGCGAGCAGTACTTC.

The gene calls are TRBV4-3 and TRBJ2-1, with D tentatively TRBD1 (5 bases). Germline V gene lookup returns CDR1 LGHNA and CDR2 YSLEER. The CDR3 loop spans 15 amino acids. Trimming removed 0 bases at V and 1 base at J, with 7 bases between. The DNA for the CDR3 is TGCGCCAGCAGCCAAGACAGGGCGTCCTACAATGAGCAGTTCTTC. Translating it yields CASSQDRASYNEQFF.

The V call is TRBV7-9, the J call TRBJ2-2; 8 bases map to TRBD2. The CDR3 is made up of 14 amino acids. Germline assignment: CDR1 SEHNR and CDR2 FQNEAQ (reference sequence). J lost 3 bases, V lost 11 bases, and 8 bases had no gene match. CDR3 amino acids: CAFPLAGYTGELFF. In DNA, the CDR3 is TGTGCCTTCCCATTAGCGGGGTACACCGGGGAGCTGTTTTTT.